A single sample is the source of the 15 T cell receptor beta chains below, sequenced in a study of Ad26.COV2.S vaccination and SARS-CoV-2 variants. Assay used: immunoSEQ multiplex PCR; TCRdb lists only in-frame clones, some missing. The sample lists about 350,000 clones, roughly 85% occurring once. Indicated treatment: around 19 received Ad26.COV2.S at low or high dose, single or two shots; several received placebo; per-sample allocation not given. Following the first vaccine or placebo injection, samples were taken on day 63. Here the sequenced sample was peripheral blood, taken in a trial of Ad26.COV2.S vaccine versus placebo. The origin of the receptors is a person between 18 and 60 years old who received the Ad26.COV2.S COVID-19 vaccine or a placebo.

The CDR3 reads CASSPTDRVAFNEQFF. In nucleotides, the CDR3 is TGTGCCAGTAGTCCAACGGACAGGGTGGCCTTCAATGAGCAGTTCTTC. V gene TRBV19 combines with J gene TRBJ2-1; 8 positions match TRBD1. V trimming: 5 bases; J trimming: 6 bases; junction bases outside the gene matches: 12. The CDR3 spans 16 residues. Germline-derived CDR1 and CDR2 are LNHDA and SQIVND (reference sequence).

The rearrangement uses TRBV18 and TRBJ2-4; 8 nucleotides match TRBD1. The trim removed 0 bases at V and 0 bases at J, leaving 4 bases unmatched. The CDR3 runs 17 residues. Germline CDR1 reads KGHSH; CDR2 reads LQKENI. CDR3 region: CASSPPTGDLAKNIQYF. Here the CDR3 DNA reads TGTGCCAGCTCACCACCGACAGGGGATCTAGCCAAAAACATTCAGTACTTC.

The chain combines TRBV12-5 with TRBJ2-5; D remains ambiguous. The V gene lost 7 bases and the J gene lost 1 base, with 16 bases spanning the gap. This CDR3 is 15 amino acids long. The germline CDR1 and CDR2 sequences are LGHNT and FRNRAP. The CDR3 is CASAPGSGFQETQYF. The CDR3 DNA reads TGTGCTAGTGCCCCTGGGTCAGGTTTCCAAGAGACCCAGTACTTC.

The CDR3 nucleotides read TGTGCCAGCAGTTTTCCGGGACAGGCCTCCTACGAGCAGTACTTC. Its translation: CASSFPGQASYEQYF. The rearrangement uses TRBV27 and TRBJ2-7; TRBD1 matches at 8 bases. V lost 3 bases and J lost 0; bases outside the gene matches: 4. The CDR3 consists of 15 residues. Germline V gives CDR1 MNHEY, CDR2 SMNVEV (reference sequence).

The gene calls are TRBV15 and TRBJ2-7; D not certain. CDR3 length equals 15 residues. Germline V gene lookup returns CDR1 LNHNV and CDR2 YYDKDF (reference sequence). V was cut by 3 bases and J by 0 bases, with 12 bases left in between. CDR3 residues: CATSSKLGFSYEQYF. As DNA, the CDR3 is TGTGCCACCAGCAGCAAGCTCGGGTTCTCCTACGAGCAGTACTTC.

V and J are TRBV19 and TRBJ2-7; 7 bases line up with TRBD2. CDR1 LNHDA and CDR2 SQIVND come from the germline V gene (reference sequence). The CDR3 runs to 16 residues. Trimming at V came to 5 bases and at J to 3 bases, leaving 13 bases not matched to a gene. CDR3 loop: CASSLKGLADYYEQYF. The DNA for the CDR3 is TGTGCCAGTAGTTTAAAGGGGCTAGCGGATTACTACGAGCAGTACTTC.

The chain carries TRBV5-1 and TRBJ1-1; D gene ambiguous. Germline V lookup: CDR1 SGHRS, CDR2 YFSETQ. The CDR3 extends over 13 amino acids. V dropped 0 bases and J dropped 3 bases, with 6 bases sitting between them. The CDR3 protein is CASSLGTHTEAFF. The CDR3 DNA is TGCGCCAGCAGCTTGGGGACCCACACTGAAGCTTTCTTT.

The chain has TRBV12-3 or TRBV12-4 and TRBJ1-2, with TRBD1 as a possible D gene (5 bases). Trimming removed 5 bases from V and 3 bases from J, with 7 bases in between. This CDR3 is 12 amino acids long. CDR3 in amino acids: CASSDSDYGYTF. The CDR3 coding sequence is TGTGCCAGCAGTGACAGTGACTATGGCTACACCTTC.

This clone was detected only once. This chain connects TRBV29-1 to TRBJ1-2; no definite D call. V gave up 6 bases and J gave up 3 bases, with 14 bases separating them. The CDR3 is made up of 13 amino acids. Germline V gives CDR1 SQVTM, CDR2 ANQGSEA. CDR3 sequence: CSVSLGYDYGYTF. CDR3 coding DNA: TGCAGCGTCTCTCTAGGGTATGACTATGGCTACACCTTC.

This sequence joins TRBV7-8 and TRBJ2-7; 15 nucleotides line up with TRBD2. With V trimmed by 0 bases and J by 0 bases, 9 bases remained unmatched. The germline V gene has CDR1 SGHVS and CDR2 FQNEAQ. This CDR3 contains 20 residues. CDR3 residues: CASSLARGLAGGTRSYEQYF. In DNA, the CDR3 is TGTGCCAGCAGCTTAGCGCGGGGACTAGCGGGGGGCACTCGCTCCTACGAGCAGTACTTC.

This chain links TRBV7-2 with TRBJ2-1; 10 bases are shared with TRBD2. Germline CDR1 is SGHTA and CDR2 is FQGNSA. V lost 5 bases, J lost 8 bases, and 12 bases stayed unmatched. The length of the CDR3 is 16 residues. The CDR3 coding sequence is TGTGCCAGCAGCCTGAGCGGAACTAGCGGGGCTCATGAGCAGTTCTTC. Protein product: CASSLSGTSGAHEQFF.

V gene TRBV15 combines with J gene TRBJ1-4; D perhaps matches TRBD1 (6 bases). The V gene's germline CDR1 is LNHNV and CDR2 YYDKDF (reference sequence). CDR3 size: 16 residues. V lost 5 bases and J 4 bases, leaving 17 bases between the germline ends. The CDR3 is CATSPTKGGDNEKLFF. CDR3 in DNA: TGTGCCACCAGCCCAACAAAAGGGGGGGATAATGAAAAACTGTTTTTT.

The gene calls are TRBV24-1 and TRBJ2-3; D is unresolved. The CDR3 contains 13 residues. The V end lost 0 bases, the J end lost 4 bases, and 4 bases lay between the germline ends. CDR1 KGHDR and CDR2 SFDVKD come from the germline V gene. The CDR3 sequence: CATSDLGSDTQYF. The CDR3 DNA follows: TGTGCCACCAGTGATTTGGGGTCAGATACGCAGTATTTT.

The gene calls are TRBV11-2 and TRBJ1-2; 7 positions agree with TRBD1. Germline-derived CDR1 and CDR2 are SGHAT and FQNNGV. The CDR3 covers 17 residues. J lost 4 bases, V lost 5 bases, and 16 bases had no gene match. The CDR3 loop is CASSPIKRGQAFYGYTF. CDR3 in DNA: TGTGCCAGCAGCCCCATTAAACGAGGACAGGCCTTCTATGGCTACACCTTC.

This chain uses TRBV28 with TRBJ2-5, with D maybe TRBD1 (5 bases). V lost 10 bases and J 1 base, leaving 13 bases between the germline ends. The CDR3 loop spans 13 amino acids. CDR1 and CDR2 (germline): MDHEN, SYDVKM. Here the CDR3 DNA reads TGTGCCACCGCGACAGAGTTCCAAGAGACCCAGTACTTC. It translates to CATATEFQETQYF.